The rows below give T cell receptor beta chains drawn from one sample of a study of cytomegalovirus exposure and HLA in healthy donors. The protocol was immunoSEQ multiplex PCR, while the TCRdb copy is restricted to in-frame clones and leaves out a portion. The sample lists 220,000 or so clones, about 75% occurring once. Sequenced material: PBMCs. The source is a woman aged 25 to 39 in good health and CMV-seronegative. Both conserved end residues are part of each CDR3. A D gene is named only where the DNA matches it firmly. Rows may omit the clone size; those that give it use once, few, many or a size class.

clone size,V gene,J gene,D gene,CDR3 DNA,CDR3 protein
NA,TRBV25-1,TRBJ2-2,TRBD2,TGTGCCAGCAGTGAAGCTCTAGCGGGGGCTACGGTCGGGGAGCTGTTTTTT,CASSEALAGATVGELFF
NA,TRBV15,TRBJ1-1,NA,TGTGCCACCAGCAGAGATCGGGCTATCGGGGTAGCTTTCTTT,CATSRDRAIGVAFF
NA,TRBV6-4,TRBJ1-5,TRBD1,TGTGCCAGCAGTGTTCGGACAGGGTCTAGCAATCAGCCCCAGCATTTT,CASSVRTGSSNQPQHF
NA,TRBV5-4,TRBJ1-5,TRBD1,TGTGCCAGCAGCGGTACAGGGGGCCAGCCCCAGCATTTT,CASSGTGGQPQHF
NA,TRBV19,TRBJ2-7,NA,TGTGCCAGTAGTATAGCCCCGACGGACTACGAGCAGTACTTC,CASSIAPTDYEQYF
NA,TRBV7-9,TRBJ1-1,NA,TGTTCCAGCAGCAAGACAGGCTCTGAAGCTTTCTTT,CSSSKTGSEAFF
few,TRBV13,TRBJ1-1,NA,TGTGCCAGCAGCTTCGGACAGATGAACACTGAAGCTTTCTTT,CASSFGQMNTEAFF
NA,TRBV6-5,TRBJ1-2,TRBD1,TGTGCCAGCAGTTACTCGAGGGGGCGGTATGGCTACACCTTC,CASSYSRGRYGYTF
NA,TRBV11-2,TRBJ1-2,NA,TGTGCCAGCAGCTTAGGGGGGACTACTAACTATGGCTACACCTTC,CASSLGGTTNYGYTF
NA,TRBV7-9,TRBJ1-2,TRBD1,TGTGCCAGCAGCTGGGGGACAGGGTCCGCATTGAGGGGCTACACCTTC,CASSWGTGSALRGYTF
NA,TRBV5-1,TRBJ2-1,NA,TGCGCCAGCAGCTTGGAGGCTCTAGCTGGGAATGAGCAGTTCTTC,CASSLEALAGNEQFF
NA,TRBV7-9,TRBJ2-3,TRBD2,TGTGCCAGCAGCTCTAGCGGGGGGGGAGTGGATACGCAGTATTTT,CASSSSGGGVDTQYF
NA,TRBV5-1,TRBJ1-2,NA,TGCGCCAGCAGCCTTGTGGACAGTTATGGCTACACCTTC,CASSLVDSYGYTF
once,TRBV10-2,TRBJ2-1,TRBD2,TGCGCCAGCAGAAAGGGTCTAGCGGGGGCCGACCGCTTCTACAATGAGCAGTTCTTC,CASRKGLAGADRFYNEQFF
NA,TRBV6-4,TRBJ2-1,TRBD1,TGTGCCAGCAGTGACTTACCCAGGGGGTACAATGAGCAGTTCTTC,CASSDLPRGYNEQFF
medium-sized,TRBV29-1,TRBJ1-2,NA,TGCAGCGTTGAAGACAGGGCCTCTTCCTATGGCTACACCTTC,CSVEDRASSYGYTF
NA,TRBV15,TRBJ2-7,TRBD1,TGTGCCACCAGAAGACAGGGGGCCTCCTACGAGCAGTACTTC,CATRRQGASYEQYF
NA,TRBV21-1,TRBJ2-1,NA,TGTGCCAGCTCCTCCGGGACATTGAGCGGGGGGGGGTCCTACAATGAGCAGTTCTTC,CASSSGTLSGGGSYNEQFF
few,TRBV30,TRBJ1-5,NA,TGTGCCTGGAGTGTACGGGGGTATAGGCAGCCCCAGCATTTT,CAWSVRGYRQPQHF
NA,TRBV10-3,TRBJ2-3,TRBD2,TGTGCCATCAGTGACGGCGGGCGGGGGAGCACAGATACGCAGTATTTT,CAISDGGRGSTDTQYF
NA,TRBV9,TRBJ2-6,TRBD1,TGTGCCAGCAGCACAGGGGACTCTGGGGCCAACGTCCTGACTTTC,CASSTGDSGANVLTF
NA,TRBV10-3,TRBJ1-2,TRBD1,TGTGCCATCAGTGACACAGGGGCACCTTCTAACTATGGCTACACCTTC,CAISDTGAPSNYGYTF
few,TRBV30,TRBJ2-7,NA,TGTGCCTGGAGTTCAACAGGCTACGAGCAGTACTTC,CAWSSTGYEQYF
NA,TRBV14,TRBJ1-2,NA,TGTGCCAGCATCCGGGGGTTGGGCTACACCTTC,CASIRGLGYTF
NA,TRBV5-1,TRBJ2-2,TRBD1,TGCGCCAGCAGCTTTGGGACAGGGGCGAACACCGGGGAGCTGTTTTTT,CASSFGTGANTGELFF
NA,TRBV30,TRBJ1-4,NA,TGTGCCTGGGCTGGGGGGGATAATGAAAAACTGTTTTTT,CAWAGGDNEKLFF
NA,TRBV13,TRBJ2-2,TRBD1,TGTGCCAGCAGCCCCCGACAGGGGCCGAACACCGGGGAGCTGTTTTTT,CASSPRQGPNTGELFF
NA,TRBV29-1,TRBJ2-1,TRBD2,TGCAGCGTTAGGGGTAGCGGGGGGCTAGGACCGTACAATGAGCAGTTCTTC,CSVRGSGGLGPYNEQFF
NA,TRBV9,TRBJ1-1,NA,TGTGCCAGCAGTGAAGTCCCCCTAAACACTGAAGCTTTCTTT,CASSEVPLNTEAFF
NA,TRBV27,TRBJ2-1,TRBD2,TGTGCCAGCAGTTTAGGGGGTGGGCTAGCGGGTAGTATTGAGCAGTTCTTC,CASSLGGGLAGSIEQFF
NA,TRBV25-1,TRBJ2-1,TRBD2,TGTGCCAGCACTGGGGGGAGAACGACTAGCGGGGAGAATGAGCAGTTCTTC,CASTGGRTTSGENEQFF
NA,TRBV14,TRBJ1-2,NA,TGTGCCAGCAGCCAAGTGGGACTGACATGGGGCTACACCTTC,CASSQVGLTWGYTF
NA,TRBV18,TRBJ2-1,NA,TGTGCCGCCTCCAGAGGCCTTGACAATGAGCAGTTCTTC,CAASRGLDNEQFF
NA,TRBV5-1,TRBJ1-2,TRBD1,TGCGCCAGCAGCTTTGGTGGAACAGGGGATGATGGCTACACCTTC,CASSFGGTGDDGYTF
NA,TRBV18,TRBJ2-7,TRBD2,TGTGCCAGCTCACCACCGTCCGGGAGGGAGCAGTACTTC,CASSPPSGREQYF
NA,TRBV2,TRBJ2-5,TRBD2,TGTGCCAGCAGAGGGACTAGCGGGGGGGGTGAAGAGACCCAGTACTTC,CASRGTSGGGEETQYF
NA,TRBV19,TRBJ2-7,NA,TGTGCCAGTAGTCTAAGGACAGCCTACGAGCAGTACTTC,CASSLRTAYEQYF
once,TRBV6-1,TRBJ1-6,NA,TGTGCCAGCAGCCCTAACGGCGTTGACATTTCACCCCTCCACTTT,CASSPNGVDISPLHF
NA,TRBV7-3,TRBJ2-5,TRBD2,TGTGCCAGCAGCTTAACTAGCGGGCCCCCAGAGACCCAGTACTTC,CASSLTSGPPETQYF
NA,TRBV9,TRBJ1-2,NA,TGTGCCAGCAGCGTAGCTCCACTCGATTCTCAGGGGCCCCACGTCCGCTATGGCTACACCTTC,CASSVAPLDSQGPHVRYGYTF
NA,TRBV10-3,TRBJ2-7,NA,TGTGCCATCAGTGAACAGGGATTCTCCTACGAGCAGTACTTC,CAISEQGFSYEQYF
few,TRBV4-1,TRBJ1-2,NA,TGCGCCAGCAGCCACCCAGTGGAGAGGAATGGCTACACCTTC,CASSHPVERNGYTF
NA,TRBV27,TRBJ1-6,NA,TGTGCCAGCAGCTGGGGGCACGGCCCTAATATTCTCCTCCACTTT,CASSWGHGPNILLHF
few,TRBV29-1,TRBJ1-2,NA,TGCAGCGTTAATAGTGGACAGTTGGGTGGCTACACCTTC,CSVNSGQLGGYTF
NA,TRBV13,TRBJ2-5,NA,TGTGCCAGCAGCTTTGGTAGAACCGAAGAGACCCAGTACTTC,CASSFGRTEETQYF
NA,TRBV2,TRBJ1-6,NA,TGTGCCAGCAGTGAACCACCCCTCAGGCGGGCAGGGGCCCTCCACTTT,CASSEPPLRRAGALHF